This T cell receptor beta chain was profiled in a study of T cell responses to AZD1222 COVID-19 vaccine. The study, taken as a whole, reports: Spike regions recognized by vaccine-associated CD4 TCRs spanned the protein, led by 160-218 and 743-854. Nearly half of spike-specific TCRs reportedly target variant regions that are unmutated in the B.1.351 and B.1.1.7 variants. Spike-specific TCR breadth rose after two AZD1222 doses, and depth rose as well.

Profiling relied on immunoSEQ multiplex PCR, and the TCRdb table lists in-frame clones only, not all of them. The sample carries approximately 120,000 clones, roughly nine tenths recorded once. As regards this clone: Antigen unknown.

This receptor was obtained from an adult in good health. This sample comprised peripheral blood, obtained on day 0 of AZD1222 vaccination.

The CDR3 reads CASSVLVASTDTQYF. CDR3 DNA: TGTGCCAGCAGCGTACTGGTCGCTAGCACAGATACGCAGTATTTT. The rearrangement joins TRBV9 to TRBJ2-3; no clear D. The CDR3 covers 15 residues. Germline CDR1 and CDR2: SGDLS and YYNGEE. The V end was cut by 1 base, the J end by 0 bases, with 9 bases between. The entire variable domain, with the rest obtained from reference TRBV9 and TRBJ2-3, is as follows: DSGVTQTPKHLITATGQRVTLRCSPRSGDLSVYWYQQSLDQGLQFLIQYYNGEERAKGNILERFSAQQFPDLHSELNLSSLELGDSALYFCASSVLVASTDTQYFGPGTRLTVL.